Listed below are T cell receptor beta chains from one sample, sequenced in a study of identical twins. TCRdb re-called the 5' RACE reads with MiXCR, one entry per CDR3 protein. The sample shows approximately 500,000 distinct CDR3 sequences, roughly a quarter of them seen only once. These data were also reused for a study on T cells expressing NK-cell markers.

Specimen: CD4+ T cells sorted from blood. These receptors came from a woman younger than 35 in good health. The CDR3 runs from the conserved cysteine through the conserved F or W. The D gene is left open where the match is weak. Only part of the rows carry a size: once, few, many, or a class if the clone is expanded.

CDR3aa: CASSSRGPVAKNIQYF
CDR3nt: TGTGCCAGCAGTTCCAGGGGGCCGGTAGCCAAAAACATTCAGTACTTC
d_gene: TRBD1
abundance: NA
j_gene: TRBJ2-4
v_gene: TRBV6-2/TRBV6-3

CDR3aa: CASSPSGIISGTQYF
CDR3nt: TGTGCCAGCAGTCCTAGCGGGATAATAAGCGGGACCCAGTACTTC
d_gene: TRBD2
abundance: NA
j_gene: TRBJ2-5
v_gene: TRBV7-2

CDR3aa: CAITGPNTGELFF
CDR3nt: TGTGCCATTACGGGACCGAACACCGGGGAGCTGTTTTTT
d_gene: NA
abundance: few
j_gene: TRBJ2-2
v_gene: TRBV10-3

CDR3aa: CASSLMGTASRGETQYF
CDR3nt: TGCGCCAGCAGCTTGATGGGGACAGCTTCCCGCGGGGAGACCCAGTACTTC
d_gene: TRBD1
abundance: NA
j_gene: TRBJ2-5
v_gene: TRBV5-1

CDR3aa: CSASDQRGEETQYF
CDR3nt: TGCAGTGCTAGTGACCAGCGGGGGGAAGAGACCCAGTACTTC
d_gene: TRBD2
abundance: few
j_gene: TRBJ2-5
v_gene: TRBV20-1

CDR3aa: CASSWMDTGSYEQYF
CDR3nt: TGTGCCAGCAGCTGGATGGACACAGGTTCCTACGAGCAGTACTTC
d_gene: NA
abundance: few
j_gene: TRBJ2-7
v_gene: TRBV7-9

CDR3aa: CASSLYGQSGELFF
CDR3nt: TGTGCCAGCAGCTTATACGGACAGTCCGGGGAGCTGTTTTTT
d_gene: NA
abundance: NA
j_gene: TRBJ2-2
v_gene: TRBV7-2

CDR3aa: CASSFDRAGLLEQYF
CDR3nt: TGTGCCAGCAGCTTTGACAGGGCTGGGCTCCTCGAGCAGTACTTC
d_gene: TRBD1
abundance: NA
j_gene: TRBJ2-7
v_gene: TRBV5-5

CDR3aa: CATELAGGNEQFF
CDR3nt: TGTGCCACCGAACTAGCGGGAGGCAATGAGCAGTTCTTC
d_gene: TRBD2
abundance: NA
j_gene: TRBJ2-1
v_gene: TRBV25-1

CDR3aa: CSARKAAGNTQYF
CDR3nt: TGCAGTGCTAGAAAGGCAGCGGGAAATACGCAGTATTTT
d_gene: TRBD2
abundance: NA
j_gene: TRBJ2-3
v_gene: TRBV20-1

CDR3aa: CSATSGLAFDEQFF
CDR3nt: TGCAGTGCTACTTCGGGACTAGCGTTTGATGAGCAGTTCTTC
d_gene: TRBD2
abundance: NA
j_gene: TRBJ2-1
v_gene: TRBV20-1

CDR3aa: CASGDTGTRGYTF
CDR3nt: TGTGCCAGCGGAGACACGGGGACCCGTGGCTACACCTTC
d_gene: NA
abundance: NA
j_gene: TRBJ1-2
v_gene: TRBV6-2/TRBV6-3

CDR3aa: CASSFLAAGELFF
CDR3nt: TGTGCCAGCAGCTTTCTAGCGGCCGGGGAGCTGTTTTTT
d_gene: TRBD2
abundance: few
j_gene: TRBJ2-2
v_gene: TRBV5-6

CDR3aa: CAAGSTDTQYF
CDR3nt: TGTGCCGCGGGCTCCACAGATACGCAGTATTTT
d_gene: NA
abundance: few
j_gene: TRBJ2-3
v_gene: TRBV10-3

CDR3aa: CASRRTGDYGYTF
CDR3nt: TGTGCCAGCAGACGGACAGGGGATTATGGCTACACCTTC
d_gene: TRBD1
abundance: NA
j_gene: TRBJ1-2
v_gene: TRBV5-5

CDR3aa: CASSYSPRVGYNELFF
CDR3nt: TGTGCCAGCAGTTACTCGCCCAGGGTGGGCTACAATGAGCTGTTCTTC
d_gene: NA
abundance: NA
j_gene: TRBJ2-1
v_gene: TRBV6-5

CDR3aa: CATSDFVNKEQFF
CDR3nt: TGTGCCACCAGTGATTTCGTTAATAAAGAACAGTTCTTC
d_gene: NA
abundance: NA
j_gene: TRBJ2-1
v_gene: TRBV24-1

CDR3aa: CASSLGASPSYGYTF
CDR3nt: TGTGCCAGCAGCTTAGGGGCCTCCCCTAGCTATGGCTACACCTTC
d_gene: NA
abundance: NA
j_gene: TRBJ1-2
v_gene: TRBV7-9

CDR3aa: CSASPASGSSDTQYF
CDR3nt: TGCAGTGCTAGCCCGGCTAGCGGGAGTTCAGATACGCAGTATTTT
d_gene: TRBD2
abundance: few
j_gene: TRBJ2-3
v_gene: TRBV20-1

CDR3aa: CASSQGTFGELFF
CDR3nt: TGCGCCAGCAGCCAAGGAACGTTCGGGGAGCTGTTTTTT
d_gene: NA
abundance: NA
j_gene: TRBJ2-2
v_gene: TRBV4-3

CDR3aa: CASSLMGTSGVEQFF
CDR3nt: TGTGCCAGCAGCTTAATGGGGACTAGCGGGGTGGAGCAGTTCTTC
d_gene: TRBD2
abundance: many
j_gene: TRBJ2-1
v_gene: TRBV7-3

CDR3aa: CSVSQDLPSYGYTF
CDR3nt: TGCAGTGTTTCCCAGGACCTACCCTCCTATGGCTACACCTTC
d_gene: NA
abundance: NA
j_gene: TRBJ1-2
v_gene: TRBV20-1

CDR3aa: CASSFGAYTQYF
CDR3nt: TGTGCCAGCAGCTTCGGGGCTTATACGCAGTATTTT
d_gene: NA
abundance: many
j_gene: TRBJ2-3
v_gene: TRBV5-6

CDR3aa: CASSFRGQNSPLHF
CDR3nt: TGTGCCAGCAGCTTCAGGGGGCAGAATTCACCCCTCCACTTT
d_gene: TRBD1
abundance: few
j_gene: TRBJ1-6
v_gene: TRBV11-2

CDR3aa: CASTSGGSTGELFF
CDR3nt: TGTGCCAGCACATCGGGGGGGAGCACCGGGGAGCTGTTTTTT
d_gene: TRBD2
abundance: NA
j_gene: TRBJ2-2
v_gene: TRBV4-2

CDR3aa: CASSTGLALHEQYF
CDR3nt: TGTGCCAGTAGTACAGGACTAGCCCTGCACGAGCAGTACTTC
d_gene: TRBD2
abundance: once
j_gene: TRBJ2-7
v_gene: TRBV19

CDR3aa: CASSRQGAGKNEQFF
CDR3nt: TGTGCCAGCAGCCGCCAAGGGGCAGGGAAAAATGAGCAGTTCTTC
d_gene: NA
abundance: NA
j_gene: TRBJ2-1
v_gene: TRBV11-3

CDR3aa: CSASGQGQGVGETQYF
CDR3nt: TGCAGTGCCTCCGGCCAGGGACAGGGGGTTGGAGAGACCCAGTACTTC
d_gene: TRBD1
abundance: NA
j_gene: TRBJ2-5
v_gene: TRBV20-1

CDR3aa: CASSEIRLYGYTF
CDR3nt: TGTGCCAGCAGTGAAATACGCTTATATGGCTACACCTTC
d_gene: NA
abundance: many
j_gene: TRBJ1-2
v_gene: TRBV2

CDR3aa: CASSLDGSSYEQYF
CDR3nt: TGCGCCAGCAGCTTGGATGGGAGCTCCTACGAGCAGTACTTC
d_gene: NA
abundance: NA
j_gene: TRBJ2-7
v_gene: TRBV5-1

CDR3aa: CASSFRREETQYF
CDR3nt: TGTGCCAGCAGCTTTCGGCGGGAAGAGACCCAGTACTTC
d_gene: NA
abundance: NA
j_gene: TRBJ2-5
v_gene: TRBV5-6

CDR3aa: CASNAGTGNGELFF
CDR3nt: TGTGCCAGCAATGCTGGGACAGGGAACGGGGAGCTGTTTTTT
d_gene: TRBD1
abundance: few
j_gene: TRBJ2-2
v_gene: TRBV2

CDR3aa: CASSQDWGVADTQYF
CDR3nt: TGTGCCAGCAGCCAAGATTGGGGGGTGGCAGATACGCAGTATTTT
d_gene: NA
abundance: few
j_gene: TRBJ2-3
v_gene: TRBV3-1

CDR3aa: CSAWQPGDEQFF
CDR3nt: TGCAGTGCCTGGCAACCAGGGGATGAGCAGTTCTTC
d_gene: NA
abundance: NA
j_gene: TRBJ2-1
v_gene: TRBV20-1

CDR3aa: CSARDPARNSYEQYF
CDR3nt: TGCAGTGCTAGAGACCCCGCTAGGAACTCCTACGAGCAGTACTTC
d_gene: NA
abundance: NA
j_gene: TRBJ2-7
v_gene: TRBV20-1

CDR3aa: CASSYGRGNEQFF
CDR3nt: TGTGCCAGCAGTTACGGTCGGGGGAATGAGCAGTTCTTC
d_gene: NA
abundance: NA
j_gene: TRBJ2-1
v_gene: TRBV6-5

CDR3aa: CATSEQGARGEQFF
CDR3nt: TGTGCCACCAGCGAACAGGGGGCGAGGGGTGAGCAGTTCTTC
d_gene: TRBD1
abundance: few
j_gene: TRBJ2-1
v_gene: TRBV7-3

CDR3aa: CASSLGLPELAKNIQYF
CDR3nt: TGTGCCAGCAGCCTCGGCCTCCCTGAACTAGCCAAAAACATTCAGTACTTC
d_gene: NA
abundance: NA
j_gene: TRBJ2-4
v_gene: TRBV7-2

CDR3aa: CSVVPRDTSNTEAFF
CDR3nt: TGCAGCGTTGTCCCTCGGGACACCTCGAACACTGAAGCTTTCTTT
d_gene: NA
abundance: few
j_gene: TRBJ1-1
v_gene: TRBV29-1

CDR3aa: CASSAAIAGGIDEQYF
CDR3nt: TGTGCCAGCAGCGCTGCAATAGCGGGAGGGATCGACGAGCAGTACTTC
d_gene: TRBD2
abundance: NA
j_gene: TRBJ2-7
v_gene: TRBV2

CDR3aa: CASSFHRASEAFF
CDR3nt: TGTGCCAGCAGCTTTCACAGGGCTTCTGAAGCTTTCTTT
d_gene: NA
abundance: few
j_gene: TRBJ1-1
v_gene: TRBV7-2

CDR3aa: CASSPGPGEGPSGYTF
CDR3nt: TGTGCCAGCTCCCCTGGGCCAGGGGAAGGACCTAGTGGCTACACCTTC
d_gene: NA
abundance: few
j_gene: TRBJ1-2
v_gene: TRBV18

CDR3aa: CASSPETGSYYEQYF
CDR3nt: TGCGCCAGCAGCCCAGAGACAGGCAGTTACTACGAGCAGTACTTC
d_gene: NA
abundance: NA
j_gene: TRBJ2-7
v_gene: TRBV4-3

CDR3aa: CASSLGVDYGYTF
CDR3nt: TGTGCCAGCAGTTTGGGGGTGGACTATGGCTACACCTTC
d_gene: NA
abundance: many
j_gene: TRBJ1-2
v_gene: TRBV12-3/TRBV12-4

CDR3aa: CASSLISVGEQFF
CDR3nt: TGCGCCAGCAGCTTGATTAGTGTGGGCGAGCAGTTCTTC
d_gene: NA
abundance: NA
j_gene: TRBJ2-1
v_gene: TRBV5-1

CDR3aa: CASSRTNPDQLREQFF
CDR3nt: TGTGCCAGCAGCCGAACGAACCCCGACCAGCTTCGTGAGCAGTTCTTC
d_gene: NA
abundance: few
j_gene: TRBJ2-1
v_gene: TRBV6-1

CDR3aa: CASSQGWSEQYF
CDR3nt: TGTGCCAGCAGCCAAGGCTGGTCCGAGCAGTACTTC
d_gene: NA
abundance: few
j_gene: TRBJ2-7
v_gene: TRBV3-1

CDR3aa: CASSYGRRQETQYF
CDR3nt: TGCGCCAGCAGCTACGGACGGAGACAAGAGACCCAGTACTTC
d_gene: NA
abundance: few
j_gene: TRBJ2-5
v_gene: TRBV5-1

CDR3aa: CASSLVHQGVYNSPLHF
CDR3nt: TGTGCCAGCAGCTTAGTGCATCAAGGGGTTTACAATTCACCCCTCCACTTT
d_gene: NA
abundance: NA
j_gene: TRBJ1-6
v_gene: TRBV7-2

CDR3aa: CAISGGYISYEQYF
CDR3nt: TGTGCCATCAGTGGTGGGTATATCTCCTACGAGCAGTACTTC
d_gene: NA
abundance: NA
j_gene: TRBJ2-7
v_gene: TRBV10-3

CDR3aa: CSVVGQGGNTEAFF
CDR3nt: TGCAGCGTTGTGGGACAGGGAGGAAACACTGAAGCTTTCTTT
d_gene: TRBD1
abundance: NA
j_gene: TRBJ1-1
v_gene: TRBV29-1

CDR3aa: CSARPTSGVYNEQFF
CDR3nt: TGCAGTGCTAGACCGACTAGCGGGGTTTACAATGAGCAGTTCTTC
d_gene: TRBD2
abundance: NA
j_gene: TRBJ2-1
v_gene: TRBV20-1

CDR3aa: CASSSPDRGDTQYF
CDR3nt: TGCGCCAGCAGCTCCCCAGACAGGGGAGATACGCAGTATTTT
d_gene: TRBD1
abundance: few
j_gene: TRBJ2-3
v_gene: TRBV5-1

CDR3aa: CASSFSLAVPSSYEQYF
CDR3nt: TGTGCCAGCAGTTTTAGCCTAGCGGTACCGAGCTCCTACGAGCAGTACTTC
d_gene: TRBD2
abundance: few
j_gene: TRBJ2-7
v_gene: TRBV12-3/TRBV12-4